This T cell receptor beta chain came from a study of cytomegalovirus exposure and HLA in healthy donors (dated by TCRdb to about 2017). Notes on the research overall: In an earlier analysis of some 550 of the donors, less than 350 Gb of sequence data and some 100 million unique TCR beta sequences from about 190 million T cells were reported. An early release covering just under 650 HLA-typed donors comprised about 300 gigabases of sequencing data and around 80 million unique TCR sequences. Of the roughly 400 genotyped donors, around 81% fell in the genetic ancestry cluster associated with self-reported Caucasian donors. The study aimed to test whether signatures of past pathogen exposure could be identified by cataloging public T cell receptors. The study used immunosequencing to profile the T cell repertoires of approximately 640 subjects and linked those repertoires to cytomegalovirus serostatus. Along with the approximately 700-subject first cohort, a separate validation cohort of roughly 110 different subjects was used. To predict cytomegalovirus infection status, the study combined high-throughput TCR immunosequencing, statistical association of individual TCRs with disease status, and machine learning. In a later analysis, previously published TCR beta repertoires from hundreds of donors were re-analyzed and high-resolution HLA genotyping was added so that TCR occurrence patterns could be studied. Rather than drawing on any new phenotypic data, the later analysis identified candidate immune exposures from TCR beta sequences and the way those sequences occurred across donors. In an earlier analysis of 587 of the donors, high-throughput TCR beta sequencing was used to judge whether each TCR beta V gene segment behaved as functional or pseudogenic. Alongside the repertoire data, information on donor age, sex, ethnicity and CMV serostatus was compiled. A later genetic analysis used genome-wide SNP genotypes for about three fifths of the 666 donors, treating that subset as a discovery cohort. Every repertoire in the discovery cohort had been generated on one and the same sequencing platform. Class I and class II HLA loci were covered by the typing at four-digit resolution. The number of donors typed differed by locus, with 629-630 for A, B, C, DRB1 and DQB1, 522 for DQA1, 606 for DPA1, and around 460 for DPB1. Four to six DR-DQ haplotypes were handled as single units for association and clustering, since linkage in the cohort was strong. Among some 410 genotyped donors of the cohort, an average of approximately 230,000 unique TCR beta nucleotide sequences were sequenced per donor, around 18% of them non-productive.

About this clone itself: The antigen it binds to is not known. No clone much larger than this one lies a single base away; base qualities are absent.

General findings and caveats noted by the study authors: Because some donors lacked HLA typing at each locus, the association tests relied only on the typed subset. A later analysis associated about 18,000 TCR beta sequences with specific HLA alleles at a false discovery rate of 0.05. The 87-base-pair reads could not distinguish some IMGT-functional V segments, including TRBV6-2 and TRBV6-3, so those segments were excluded. The earlier analysis of almost 600 of the donors excluded over 15 rarely observed V segments, including chromosome 9 orphons, because counts were too low. When HLA alleles, especially DR and DQ, strongly co-occurred, attributing TCR associations to individual alleles was difficult. Sequencing depth was assumed to be roughly uniform across donors in the presence/absence analyses, though that assumption may not hold. The authors suggested that the approach could potentially be generalized to other disease states and immunological phenotypes. In a later analysis, HLA-associated TCR beta chains showed more clonal expansion and lower generation probabilities than non-associated chains that were equally common. In a later genetic analysis, fewer N-insertions in productive TCRs were reported among donors in an Asian-associated ancestry cluster than the roughly 700-donor mean. The study listed 150 to 200 TCR beta chains as associated with cytomegalovirus. In both the original and validation cohorts, the classifier was reported to diagnose cytomegalovirus status with high specificity and sensitivity. A further reported finding was that TCR beta sequences accurately predicted the HLA-A and HLA-B alleles for most subjects in the first cohort. Most TCR sequences were observed very rarely across donors, whereas some public TCRs were present in many individuals. In this cohort, only TCR beta chains were sequenced, and detectable features were limited by the absence of alpha or paired-chain data. A later analysis found that TCR association rates varied across HLA loci, with DRB1 alleles showing the most associated TCRs and HLA-C alleles the fewest. Correlated functional status among segregating V segments might reflect linkage disequilibrium, but an unknown experimental factor could not be ruled out. In a later analysis, most CMV-associated TCR beta chains were found to appear HLA-restricted, with HLA associations seemingly driven largely by CMV exposure. In vitro tests confirmed that a few of the cytomegalovirus-associated TCR beta chains recognize cytomegalovirus antigens. In a later genetic analysis, a missense DCLRE1C variant was associated with V-gene and J-gene trimming of TCR beta chains, and the association was replicated in an independent cohort. CMV serostatus was the only immune exposure information available for the cohort. In an earlier analysis of some 500 of the donors, most TCR beta V segments were observed in productive rearrangements about 90% or about 30% of the time, broadly matching IMGT annotations. A cluster of highly shared sequence variants was judged likely to represent a technical artifact of the sequencing pipeline. A later analysis reported that several top co-occurrence clusters appeared linked to parvovirus B19, influenza, CMV and Epstein-Barr virus.

Library preparation used the immunoSEQ multiplex PCR assay. For the multiplex PCR, a mixture combining 60 forward primers for TCR Vbeta segments and 13 reverse primers for TCR Jbeta segments was used. The CDR3 region of rearranged TCR beta genes was amplified from genomic DNA with a multiplex PCR assay. The amplified TCR beta libraries were sequenced on the Illumina HiSeq System as 87-base-pair reads. Per the source publication's procedure: A later analysis counted about 76 million unique TCR beta chains across the 650 to 800 repertoires, and roughly 9.9 million of these chains were shared by at least two donors. A nearest-neighbor algorithm error-corrected the raw reads and collapsed the reads into unique sequences, merging closely related sequences to remove PCR and sequencing errors. To assign V, D and J gene segments, CDR3 sequences were aligned to IMGT reference sequences. Each retained sequence needed at least a six-nucleotide match to both a V gene segment and a J gene segment. Rearrangements were called productive when the CDR3 lacked stop codons and stayed in frame with V and J; all others were non-productive. Following IMGT convention, CDR3 was defined as the stretch from the second conserved V-encoded cysteine to the conserved J-encoded phenylalanine. The earlier analysis of 587 of the donors excluded sequences that lacked an unambiguous match to a single V gene segment. In an earlier analysis of several hundred of the donors, a V segment was called functional when productive rearrangements were above 56.7%, and segregating when the standard deviation between donors exceeded 5%. To diagnose cytomegalovirus status from the catalog of TCR beta chain sequences, a statistical classification framework was built. A later analysis assigned V and J genes by comparing TCR nucleotide sequences with IMGT/GENE-DB human TR gene sequences. In a later analysis, CDR3 sequences and most-parsimonious VDJ recombination scenarios were assigned using the TCRdist pipeline. In a later analysis, every TCR beta chain was defined by the combination of its CDR3 amino acid sequence and its V-gene family, and reads without a unique V-gene family were dropped. To address suspected cross-contamination and a sequencing artifact, a later analysis removed over 500 highly shared, low-generation-probability nucleotide sequences. For each public chain, a later analysis derived a clonal expansion index from normalized ranks of inferred template counts within each repertoire. A later analysis computed generation probabilities with a VDJ recombination model fitted to out-of-frame rearrangements, and checked the results against IGoR. Hypergeometric tests were used in a later analysis to score TCR-TCR, TCR-HLA and TCR-CMV co-occurrence, with a repertoire-size bias correction applied to the TCR pairs. False discovery rates were estimated in a later analysis by permuting HLA or CMV assignments 20 times. In a later analysis, co-occurring TCRs were grouped using DBSCAN, and TCRdist sequence similarity was added for clustering within HLA-allele-positive subsets. Repertoires with fewer than 30,000 or more than 120,000 public chains, plus five repertoires with anomalous nucleotide sharing, were excluded from co-occurrence clustering. The clones in this table, taken by TCRdb from immuneACCESS, are in-frame only. Not every clone is retained; where verified, under half of the shortfall comes from an unresolved V gene, and the cause of the rest is unknown. The V and J calls and clone size are taken from that table; D and trimming were inferred from the DNA. The sample records about 150,000 clones, 60% to 85% of which are singletons. The ten largest clones represent roughly an eighth of the sample.

Measured from the cysteine to the phenylalanine, the CDR3 is 16 residues long. Only the CDR3 DNA is retained, 48 bases long and in frame from the first base. V gives up 1 base and J gives up 2 bases, and the segment between their germline ends measures 13 bases. The CDR1 and CDR2 encoded by the germline V gene are SGHVS and FNYEAQ. The cohort consisted of 666 healthy bone marrow donors. At the time of sampling, all cohort members were nominally healthy, though unrecorded immune exposures were likely present. The donor tested CMV seropositive and was one of the 289 seropositive cohort members. Each donor provided a peripheral blood sample, and peripheral blood mononuclear cells were used for TCR beta sequencing. The Qiagen DNeasy Blood Extraction Kit was used to extract genomic DNA from the blood cell samples.

The receptor chain draws on TRBV7-6 and TRBJ2-3; a tentative D call is TRBD1 (7 bases match). The clonotype originates from a man in his forties or fifties in good health and CMV-seropositive. Sequenced sample: PBMCs. The nucleotides read TGTGCCAGCAGCTTAGTGGAGGGACAGATCACAGATACGCAGTATTTT. Protein translation: CASSLVEGQITDTQYF. Reference TRBV7-6 and TRBJ2-3 proteins supply the regions before and after the CDR3; the full variable domain is: GAGVSQSPRYKVTKRGQDVALRCDPISGHVSLYWYRQALGQGPEFLTYFNYEAQQDKSGLPNDRFSAERPEGSISTLTIQRTEQRDSAMYRCASSLVEGQITDTQYFGPGTRLTVL.